The following is a T cell receptor beta chain sequence with its context. Its antigen is unknown. Per the germline V gene, CDR1 is SGHVS and CDR2 is FNYEAQ. This CDR3 contains 16 residues. Trimming took off 5 bases at V and 4 bases at J, with 17 bases between the two ends. These data belong to a study of cytomegalovirus exposure and HLA in healthy donors. The primer mix had 60 Vbeta and 13 Jbeta primers. Libraries were prepared by immunoSEQ multiplex PCR; TCRdb keeps only in-frame clonotypes and omits some of them. The sample lists more than 95,000 clones, roughly four fifths occurring once. Study-level results: Likely technical artifact: a cluster of highly shared sequence variants.

Sequencing was done on a sample of PBMCs. This chain links TRBV7-6 with TRBJ2-2; D possibly corresponds to TRBD2 (6 bases). The sequence was obtained from a woman aged 40 to 50 in good health and CMV-seropositive. Written as DNA, the CDR3 is TGTGCCAGCAGCCGAATTCCGGGACTGCGCACCGGGGAGCTGTTTTTT. Translation gives CASSRIPGLRTGELFF.